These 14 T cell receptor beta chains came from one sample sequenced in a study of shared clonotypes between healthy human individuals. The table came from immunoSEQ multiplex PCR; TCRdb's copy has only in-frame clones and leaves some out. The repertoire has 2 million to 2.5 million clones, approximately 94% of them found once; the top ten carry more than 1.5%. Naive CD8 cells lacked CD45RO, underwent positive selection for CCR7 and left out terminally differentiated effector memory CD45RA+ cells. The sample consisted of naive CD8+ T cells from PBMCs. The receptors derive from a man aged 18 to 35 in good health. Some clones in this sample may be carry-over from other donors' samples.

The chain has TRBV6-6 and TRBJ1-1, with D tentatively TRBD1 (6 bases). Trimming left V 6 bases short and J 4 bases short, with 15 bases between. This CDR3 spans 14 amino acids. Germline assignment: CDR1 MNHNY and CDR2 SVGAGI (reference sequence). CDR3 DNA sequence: TGTGCCAGCAGGCTCACAGGGAGAGGCACTGAAGCTTTCTTT. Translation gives CASRLTGRGTEAFF.

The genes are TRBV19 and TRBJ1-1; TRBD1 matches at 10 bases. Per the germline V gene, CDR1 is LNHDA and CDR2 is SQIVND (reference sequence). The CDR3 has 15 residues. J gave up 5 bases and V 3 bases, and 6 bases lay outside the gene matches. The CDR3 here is CASSIVGTGVTEAFF. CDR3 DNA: TGTGCCAGTAGTATTGTCGGGACAGGGGTTACTGAAGCTTTCTTT.

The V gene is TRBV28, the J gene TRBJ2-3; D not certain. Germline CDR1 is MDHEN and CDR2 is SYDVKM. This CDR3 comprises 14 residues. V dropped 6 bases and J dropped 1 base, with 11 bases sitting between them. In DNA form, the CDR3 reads TGTGCCAGCAGCCTAATGGATGGCACAGATACGCAGTATTTT. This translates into CASSLMDGTDTQYF.

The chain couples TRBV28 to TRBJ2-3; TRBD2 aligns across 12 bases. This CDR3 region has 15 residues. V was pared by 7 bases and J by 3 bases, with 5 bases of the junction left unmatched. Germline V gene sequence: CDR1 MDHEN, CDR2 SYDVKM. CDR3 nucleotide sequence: TGTGCCAGCACCCTCGGGACTAGCGGGACAGATACGCAGTATTTT. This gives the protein CASTLGTSGTDTQYF.

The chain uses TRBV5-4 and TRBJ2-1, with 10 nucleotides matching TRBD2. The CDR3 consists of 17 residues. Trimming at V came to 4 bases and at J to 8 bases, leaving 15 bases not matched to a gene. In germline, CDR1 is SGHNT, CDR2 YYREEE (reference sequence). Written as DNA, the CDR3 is TGTGCCAGCAGCCCCCCCCCTGGGACTAGCGCGGGATATGAGCAGTTCTTC. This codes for CASSPPPGTSAGYEQFF.

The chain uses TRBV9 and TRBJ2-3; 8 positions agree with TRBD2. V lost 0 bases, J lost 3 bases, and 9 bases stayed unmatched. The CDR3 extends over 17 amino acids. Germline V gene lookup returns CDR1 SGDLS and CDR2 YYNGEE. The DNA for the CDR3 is TGTGCCAGCAGCGTAGTGGGGAGCGGGAGTTGGACAGATACGCAGTATTTT. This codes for CASSVVGSGSWTDTQYF.

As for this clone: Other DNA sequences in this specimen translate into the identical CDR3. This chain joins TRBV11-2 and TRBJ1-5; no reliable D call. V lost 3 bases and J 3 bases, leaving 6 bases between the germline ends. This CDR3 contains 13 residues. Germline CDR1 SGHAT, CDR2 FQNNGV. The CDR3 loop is CASSFDSNQPQHF. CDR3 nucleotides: TGTGCCAGCAGCTTCGACTCCAATCAGCCCCAGCATTTT.

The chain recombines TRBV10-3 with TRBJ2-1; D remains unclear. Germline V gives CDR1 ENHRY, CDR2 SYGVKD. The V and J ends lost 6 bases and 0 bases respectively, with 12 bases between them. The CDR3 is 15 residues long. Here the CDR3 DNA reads TGTGCCATCAGCCCGTCTGGTAGCTCCTACAATGAGCAGTTCTTC. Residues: CAISPSGSSYNEQFF.

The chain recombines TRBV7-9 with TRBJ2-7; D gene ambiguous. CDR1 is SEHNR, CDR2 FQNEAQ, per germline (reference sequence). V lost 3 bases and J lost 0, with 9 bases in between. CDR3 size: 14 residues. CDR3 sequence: CASSFLNRSYEQYF. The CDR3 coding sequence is TGTGCCAGCAGCTTCCTGAATCGCTCCTACGAGCAGTACTTC.

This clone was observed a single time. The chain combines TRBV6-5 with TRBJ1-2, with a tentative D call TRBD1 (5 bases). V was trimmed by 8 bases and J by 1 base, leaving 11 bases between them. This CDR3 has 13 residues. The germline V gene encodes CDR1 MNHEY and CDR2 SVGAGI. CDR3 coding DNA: TGTGCCAGCTCGGCGGGGCTTAACTATGGCTACACCTTC. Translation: CASSAGLNYGYTF.

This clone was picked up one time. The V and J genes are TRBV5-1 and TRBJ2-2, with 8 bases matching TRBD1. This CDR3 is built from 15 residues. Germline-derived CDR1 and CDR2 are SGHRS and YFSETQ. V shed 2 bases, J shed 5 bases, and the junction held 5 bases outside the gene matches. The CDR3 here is CASSLTGGQTGELFF. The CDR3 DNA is TGCGCCAGCAGCTTAACAGGGGGGCAGACCGGGGAGCTGTTTTTT.

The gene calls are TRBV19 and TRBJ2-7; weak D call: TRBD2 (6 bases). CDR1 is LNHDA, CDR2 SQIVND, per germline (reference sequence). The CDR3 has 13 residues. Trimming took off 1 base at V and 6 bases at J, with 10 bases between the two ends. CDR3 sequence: CASSIGLDGEQYF. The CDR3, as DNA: TGTGCCAGTAGTATAGGACTAGATGGCGAGCAGTACTTC.

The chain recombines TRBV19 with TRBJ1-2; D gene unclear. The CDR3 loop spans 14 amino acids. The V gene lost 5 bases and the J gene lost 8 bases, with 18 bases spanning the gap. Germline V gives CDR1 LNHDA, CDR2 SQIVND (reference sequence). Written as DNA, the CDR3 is TGTGCCAGTAGTCCTAACCCTGAGGGTTGGGGCTACACCTTC. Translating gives CASSPNPEGWGYTF.

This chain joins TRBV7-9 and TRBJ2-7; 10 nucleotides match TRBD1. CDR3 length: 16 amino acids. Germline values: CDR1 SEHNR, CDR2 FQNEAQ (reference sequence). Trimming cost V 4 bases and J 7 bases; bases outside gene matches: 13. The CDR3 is CASSSLGTGALREQYF. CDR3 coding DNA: TGTGCCAGCAGCTCCCTGGGGACAGGGGCCTTGAGGGAGCAGTACTTC.